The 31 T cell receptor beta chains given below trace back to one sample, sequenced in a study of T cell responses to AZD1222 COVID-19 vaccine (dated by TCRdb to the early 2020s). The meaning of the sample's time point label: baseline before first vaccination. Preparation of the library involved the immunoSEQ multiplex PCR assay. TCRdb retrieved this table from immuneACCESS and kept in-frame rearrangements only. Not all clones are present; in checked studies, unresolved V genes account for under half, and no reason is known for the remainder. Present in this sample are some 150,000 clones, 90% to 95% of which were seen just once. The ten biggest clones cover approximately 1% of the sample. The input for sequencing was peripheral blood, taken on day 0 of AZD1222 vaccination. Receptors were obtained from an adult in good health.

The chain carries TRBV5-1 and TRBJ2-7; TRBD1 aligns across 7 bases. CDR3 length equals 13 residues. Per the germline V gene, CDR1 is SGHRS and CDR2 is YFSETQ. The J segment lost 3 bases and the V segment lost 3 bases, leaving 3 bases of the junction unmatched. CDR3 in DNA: TGCGCCAGCAGCTCACAGGGGTTCTACGAGCAGTACTTC. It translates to CASSSQGFYEQYF. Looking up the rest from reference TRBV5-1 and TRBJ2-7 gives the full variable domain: KAGVTQTPRYLIKTRGQQVTLSCSPISGHRSVSWYQQTPGQGLQFLFEYFSETQRNKGNFPGRFSGRQFSNSRSEMNVSTLELGDSALYLCASSSQGFYEQYFGPGTRLTVT.

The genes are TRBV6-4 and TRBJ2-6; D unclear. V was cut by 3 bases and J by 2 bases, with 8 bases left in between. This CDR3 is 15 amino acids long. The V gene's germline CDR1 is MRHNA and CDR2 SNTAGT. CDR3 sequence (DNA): TGTGCCAGCAGTGATAACTCGGCTGGGGCCAACGTCCTGACTTTC. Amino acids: CASSDNSAGANVLTF.

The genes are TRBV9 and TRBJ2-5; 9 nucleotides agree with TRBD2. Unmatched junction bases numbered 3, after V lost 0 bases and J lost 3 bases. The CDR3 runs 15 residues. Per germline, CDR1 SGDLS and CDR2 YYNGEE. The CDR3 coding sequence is TGTGCCAGCAGCGTAGCTAGCGGGGTTGAAGAGACCCAGTACTTC. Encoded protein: CASSVASGVEETQYF.

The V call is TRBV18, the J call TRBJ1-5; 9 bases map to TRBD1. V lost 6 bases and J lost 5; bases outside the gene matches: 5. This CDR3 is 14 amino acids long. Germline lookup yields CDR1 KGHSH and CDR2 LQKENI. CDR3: CASSQDRGDQPQHF. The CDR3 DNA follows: TGTGCCAGCTCGCAAGACAGGGGGGATCAGCCCCAGCATTTT.

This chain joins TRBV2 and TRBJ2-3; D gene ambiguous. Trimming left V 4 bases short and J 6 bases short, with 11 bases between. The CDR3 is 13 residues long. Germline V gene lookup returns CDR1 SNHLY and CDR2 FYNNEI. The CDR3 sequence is CASSVGLGDTQYF. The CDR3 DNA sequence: TGTGCCAGCAGTGTTGGTTTGGGGGATACGCAGTATTTT.

CDR3 DNA: TGTGCCAGCTCAGGTCTAGCGATGAACACCGGGGAGCTGTTTTTT. This encodes CASSGLAMNTGELFF. V and J are TRBV18 and TRBJ2-2; maybe TRBD2 (6 bases). The germline CDR1 and CDR2 sequences are KGHSH and LQKENI. V dropped 5 bases and J dropped 1 base, with 11 bases sitting between them. The CDR3 extends over 15 amino acids.

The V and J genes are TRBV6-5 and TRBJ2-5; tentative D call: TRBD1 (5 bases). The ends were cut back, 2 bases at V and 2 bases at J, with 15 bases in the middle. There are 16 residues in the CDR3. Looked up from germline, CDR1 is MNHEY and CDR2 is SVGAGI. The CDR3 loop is CASSYRGIYGQETQYF. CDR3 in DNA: TGTGCCAGCAGTTACAGGGGTATTTACGGGCAAGAGACCCAGTACTTC.

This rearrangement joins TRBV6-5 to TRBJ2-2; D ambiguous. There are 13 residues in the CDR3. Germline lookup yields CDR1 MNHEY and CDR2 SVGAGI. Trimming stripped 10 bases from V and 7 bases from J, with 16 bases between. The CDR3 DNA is TGTGCCACCGAACGTGGTAGAGACGGGGAGCTGTTTTTT. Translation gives CATERGRDGELFF.

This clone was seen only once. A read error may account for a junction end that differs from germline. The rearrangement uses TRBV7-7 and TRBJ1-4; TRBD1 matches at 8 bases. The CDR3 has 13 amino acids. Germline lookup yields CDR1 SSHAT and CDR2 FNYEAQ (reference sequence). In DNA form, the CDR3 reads TGTGCTAGCAGCCGCGACAGGGGTGAAAAACTGTTTTTT. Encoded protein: CASSRDRGEKLFF.

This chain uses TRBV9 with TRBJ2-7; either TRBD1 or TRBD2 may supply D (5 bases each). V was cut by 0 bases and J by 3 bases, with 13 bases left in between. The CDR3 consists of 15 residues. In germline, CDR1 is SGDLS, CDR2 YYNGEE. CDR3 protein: CASSVEAGSIYEQYF. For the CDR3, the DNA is TGTGCCAGCAGCGTAGAGGCAGGGAGTATCTACGAGCAGTACTTC. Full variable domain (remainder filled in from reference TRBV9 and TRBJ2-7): DSGVTQTPKHLITATGQRVTLRCSPRSGDLSVYWYQQSLDQGLQFLIQYYNGEERAKGNILERFSAQQFPDLHSELNLSSLELGDSALYFCASSVEAGSIYEQYFGPGTRLTVT.

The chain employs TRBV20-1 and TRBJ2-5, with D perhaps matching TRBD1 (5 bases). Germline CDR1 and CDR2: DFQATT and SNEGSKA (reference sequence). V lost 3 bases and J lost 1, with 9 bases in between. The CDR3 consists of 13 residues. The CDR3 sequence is CSASQGSQETQYF. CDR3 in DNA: TGCAGTGCTAGTCAGGGCAGCCAAGAGACCCAGTACTTC.

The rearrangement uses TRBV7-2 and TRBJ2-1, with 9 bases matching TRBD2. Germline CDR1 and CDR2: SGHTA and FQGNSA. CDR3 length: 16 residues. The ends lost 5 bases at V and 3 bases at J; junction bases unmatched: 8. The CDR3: CASSADVLAGYNEQFF. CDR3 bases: TGTGCCAGCAGCGCAGACGTACTAGCGGGCTACAATGAGCAGTTCTTC.

The CDR3 DNA sequence: TGTGCCAGTACCATAGGGGGGGTGACGGCGGGAAAACTGTTTTTT. Amino acids: CASTIGGVTAGKLFF. The J gene is TRBJ1-4, the V gene TRBV19, with D possibly being TRBD1 (6 bases). V dropped 7 bases and J dropped 10 bases, with 22 bases sitting between them. The CDR3 length is 15 residues. Germline V CDR1 and CDR2: LNHDA, SQIVND (reference sequence).

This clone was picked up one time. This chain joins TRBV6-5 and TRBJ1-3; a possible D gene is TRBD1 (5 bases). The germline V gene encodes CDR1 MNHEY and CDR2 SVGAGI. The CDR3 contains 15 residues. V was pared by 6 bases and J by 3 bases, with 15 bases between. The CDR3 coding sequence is TGTGCCAGCAGGCCTTCTGGGACGGGTGGAAACACCATATATTTT. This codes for CASRPSGTGGNTIYF.

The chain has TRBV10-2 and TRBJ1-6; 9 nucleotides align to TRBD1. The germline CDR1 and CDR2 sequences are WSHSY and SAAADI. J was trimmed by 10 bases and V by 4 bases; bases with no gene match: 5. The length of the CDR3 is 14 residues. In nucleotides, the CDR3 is TGCGCCAGCAGTGTACAGGGGGCGAGGTCACCCCTCCACTTT. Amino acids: CASSVQGARSPLHF.

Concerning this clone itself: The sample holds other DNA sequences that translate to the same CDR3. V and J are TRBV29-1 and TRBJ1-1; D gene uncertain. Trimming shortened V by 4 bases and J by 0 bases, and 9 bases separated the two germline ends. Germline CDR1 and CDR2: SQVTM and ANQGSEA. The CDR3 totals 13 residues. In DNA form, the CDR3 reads TGCAGCGTTGCTGGGGTTTTGAACACTGAAGCTTTCTTT. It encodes CSVAGVLNTEAFF.

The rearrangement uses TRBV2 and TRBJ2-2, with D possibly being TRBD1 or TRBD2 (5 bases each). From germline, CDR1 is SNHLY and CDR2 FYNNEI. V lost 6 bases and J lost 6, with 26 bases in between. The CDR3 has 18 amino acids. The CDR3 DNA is TGTGCCAGCAGCGTGTTGGGACCCAGGCCGAACGGGGCCGGGGAGCTGTTTTTT. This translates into CASSVLGPRPNGAGELFF.

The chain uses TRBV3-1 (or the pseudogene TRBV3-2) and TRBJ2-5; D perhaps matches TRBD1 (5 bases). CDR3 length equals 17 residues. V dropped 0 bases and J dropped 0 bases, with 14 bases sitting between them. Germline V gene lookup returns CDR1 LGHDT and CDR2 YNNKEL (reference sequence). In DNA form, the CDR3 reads TGTGCCAGCAGCCAAGATCAAGGGGCAGGGCACCAAGAGACCCAGTACTTC. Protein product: CASSQDQGAGHQETQYF.

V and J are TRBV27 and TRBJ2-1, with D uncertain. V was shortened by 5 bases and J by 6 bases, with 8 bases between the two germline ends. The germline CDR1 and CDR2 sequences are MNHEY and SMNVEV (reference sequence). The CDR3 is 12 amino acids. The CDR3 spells CASSTGLNEQFF. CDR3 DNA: TGTGCCAGCAGTACCGGTCTCAATGAGCAGTTCTTC.

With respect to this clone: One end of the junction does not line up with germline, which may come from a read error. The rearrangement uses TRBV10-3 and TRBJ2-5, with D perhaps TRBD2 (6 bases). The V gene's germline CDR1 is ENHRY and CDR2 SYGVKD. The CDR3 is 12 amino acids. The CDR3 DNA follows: TGTGCCACCAGTACCCGGGGGAAGACCCAGTACTTC. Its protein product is CATSTRGKTQYF.

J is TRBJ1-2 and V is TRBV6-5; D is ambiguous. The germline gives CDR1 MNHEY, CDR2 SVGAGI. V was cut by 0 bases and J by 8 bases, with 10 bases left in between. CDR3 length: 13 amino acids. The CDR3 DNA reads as TGTGCCAGCAGTTACTCTCGAATCGGGGGCTACACCTTC. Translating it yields CASSYSRIGGYTF.

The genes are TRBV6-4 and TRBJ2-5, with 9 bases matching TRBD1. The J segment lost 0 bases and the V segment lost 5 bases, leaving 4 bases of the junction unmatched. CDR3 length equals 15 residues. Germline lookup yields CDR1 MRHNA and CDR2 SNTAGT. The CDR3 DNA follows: TGTGCCAGCAGTCCGGGACAGGGCGACCAAGAGACCCAGTACTTC. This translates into CASSPGQGDQETQYF.

The CDR3 region has the DNA TGTGCCTGGAGTGTAGGGCCAGAGACCCAGTACTTC. Translation: CAWSVGPETQYF. V and J are TRBV30 and TRBJ2-5; D remains ambiguous. The germline V and J ends were trimmed by 0 bases and 4 bases, with 6 bases remaining between them. The CDR3 is 12 residues long. Looked up from germline, CDR1 is GTSNPN and CDR2 is SVGIG (reference sequence).

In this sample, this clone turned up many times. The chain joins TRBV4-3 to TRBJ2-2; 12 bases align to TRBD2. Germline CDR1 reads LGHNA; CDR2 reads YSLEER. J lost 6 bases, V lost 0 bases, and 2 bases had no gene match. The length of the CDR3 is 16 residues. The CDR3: CASSQDPSGGAGELFF. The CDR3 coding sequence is TGCGCCAGCAGCCAAGATCCTAGCGGGGGGGCCGGGGAGCTGTTTTTT.

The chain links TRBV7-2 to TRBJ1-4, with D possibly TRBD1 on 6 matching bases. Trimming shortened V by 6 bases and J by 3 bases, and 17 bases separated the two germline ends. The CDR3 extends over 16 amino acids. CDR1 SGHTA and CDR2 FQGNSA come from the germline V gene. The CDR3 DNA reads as TGTGCCAGCAGACGAGAAACAGGGATCGCTAATGAAAAACTGTTTTTT. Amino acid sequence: CASRRETGIANEKLFF.

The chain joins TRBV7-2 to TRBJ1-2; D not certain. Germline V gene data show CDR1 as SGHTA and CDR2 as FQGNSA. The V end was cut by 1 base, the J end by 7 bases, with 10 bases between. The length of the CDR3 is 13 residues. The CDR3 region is CASSLDPSGGYTF. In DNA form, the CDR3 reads TGTGCCAGCAGCTTAGACCCCTCCGGTGGCTACACCTTC.

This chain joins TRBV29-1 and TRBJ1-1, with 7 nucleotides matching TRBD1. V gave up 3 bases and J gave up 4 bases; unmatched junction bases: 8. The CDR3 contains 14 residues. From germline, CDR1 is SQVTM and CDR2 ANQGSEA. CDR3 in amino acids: CSVDLAGGPTEAFF. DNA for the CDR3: TGCAGCGTTGATCTTGCAGGGGGGCCCACTGAAGCTTTCTTT.

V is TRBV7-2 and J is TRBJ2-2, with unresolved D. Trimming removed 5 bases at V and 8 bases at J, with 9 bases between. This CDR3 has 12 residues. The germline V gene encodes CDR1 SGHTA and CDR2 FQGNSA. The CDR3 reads CASSTPGGELFF. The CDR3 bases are TGTGCCAGCAGCACCCCTGGGGGGGAGCTGTTTTTT.

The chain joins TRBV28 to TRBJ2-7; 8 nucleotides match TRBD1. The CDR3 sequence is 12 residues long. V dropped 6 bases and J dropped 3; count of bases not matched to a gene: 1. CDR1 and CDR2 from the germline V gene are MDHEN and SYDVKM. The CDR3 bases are TGTGCCAGCAGACAGGGGGTCTACGAGCAGTACTTC. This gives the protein CASRQGVYEQYF.

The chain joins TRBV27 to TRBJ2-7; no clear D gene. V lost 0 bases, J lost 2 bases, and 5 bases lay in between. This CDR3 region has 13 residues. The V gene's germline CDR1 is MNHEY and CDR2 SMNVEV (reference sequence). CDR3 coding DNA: TGTGCCAGCAGTTTATCATCCCCCTACGAGCAGTACTTC. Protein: CASSLSSPYEQYF.

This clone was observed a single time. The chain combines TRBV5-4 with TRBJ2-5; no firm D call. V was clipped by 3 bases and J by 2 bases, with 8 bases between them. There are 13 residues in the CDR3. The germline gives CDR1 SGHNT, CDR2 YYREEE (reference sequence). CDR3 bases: TGTGCCAGCAGCTGGACGCAACAAGAGACCCAGTACTTC. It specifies CASSWTQQETQYF.